This T cell receptor (beta chain) was obtained from a study of vaccination effects on CD4 cells after COVID-19. The protocol was immunoSEQ multiplex PCR, while the TCRdb copy is restricted to in-frame clones and leaves out a portion. Of 29,000 or so clones detected, about 73% appear once; the ten largest clones hold 15% to 20%. In the ViraFEST assay, antigen-specific CD4+ clonotypes were identified by expansion after peptide-pool stimulation. Following a roughly ten-day culture, CD4+ T cells were purified. Participants completed two doses of the BNT162b2 or mRNA-1273 vaccine. V lost 0 bases, J lost 3 bases, and 6 bases lay in between. The CDR3 loop spans 14 amino acids. Germline CDR1 is SGHDN and CDR2 is FVKESK. For this clone: Its antigen is undetermined.

The clonotype originates from a human donor who received a COVID-19 vaccine. The gene calls are TRBV14 and TRBJ1-5, with D uncertain. The input for sequencing was CD4+ T cells from PBMCs cultured with HCoV-OC43 spike peptides, taken after COVID-19 vaccination. Subset meaning: HCoV-OC43 spike overlapping peptide pool stimulation. The chain's CDR3 is CASSQDSNNQPQHF. CDR3 DNA: TGTGCCAGCAGCCAAGACTCCAACAATCAGCCCCAGCATTTT.